This is a list of T cell receptor beta chains from one sample in a study of shared clonotypes between healthy human individuals. TCRdb's copy holds only in-frame clones and misses some; the assay was immunoSEQ multiplex PCR. Of millions of clones detected, about 92% appear once; the ten largest clones hold under 2%. Sequenced input: naive CD8+ T cells from PBMCs. The source is a man between 18 and 35 years old in good health. Some clones in this sample may be carry-over from other donors' samples. CDR3s include the opening cysteine and the closing phenylalanine or tryptophan. The D gene is left open where the match is weak. Expanded clones get a size class; other rows say once, few or many, or leave the size out.

>TRBV5-4|.|.|TRBJ2-7
TGTGCCACACGGGAGGGGACAGGACTACTCGAGCAGTACTTC
CATREGTGLLEQYF
>TRBV7-6|.|TRBD2|TRBJ2-1
TGTGCCAGCAGCCTACTGGGACTAGCGACAAGCTCCTACAATGAGCAGTTCTTC
CASSLLGLATSSYNEQFF
>TRBV29-1|.|.|TRBJ1-1
TGCAGCGTTGAACAGCCGGACACATATGAAGCTTTCTTT
CSVEQPDTYEAFF
>TRBV5-1|.|.|TRBJ1-4
TGCGCCAGCAGCTTGAACAGGGAGGCAACTAATGAAAAACTGTTTTTT
CASSLNREATNEKLFF
>TRBV5-1|.|TRBD1|TRBJ2-3
TGCGCCAGCAGCCTCAGACAGGGTAGCACAGATACGCAGTATTTT
CASSLRQGSTDTQYF
>TRBV28|.|.|TRBJ1-1
TGTGCCAGCAACTTAGGGTGGGGGCTGGGGACTGAAGCTTTCTTT
CASNLGWGLGTEAFF
>TRBV28|.|.|TRBJ2-5
TGTGCCAGCAGTTCATTAAGGAGGGGGCCAGAGACCCAGTACTTC
CASSSLRRGPETQYF
>TRBV28|.|TRBD2|TRBJ2-7
TGTGCCAGCAGTGTCACAGTAGCGGGACTCGAGCAGTACTTC
CASSVTVAGLEQYF
>TRBV25-1|once|.|TRBJ2-3
TGTGCCAGCAGCTCGGAGCGGAGCACAGATACGCAGTATTTT
CASSSERSTDTQYF
>TRBV19|.|.|TRBJ1-2
TGTGCCAGTAGTATCAGTACGTCCTCAGGGGGCTACACCTTC
CASSISTSSGGYTF
>TRBV6-5|.|TRBD1|TRBJ2-1
TGTGCCAGCAGTTCGACAGGGGGGGGGAACAATGAGCAGTTCTTC
CASSSTGGGNNEQFF
>TRBV7-9|.|.|TRBJ2-7
TGTGCCAGCAGCCCGTCAATCGGGCACGAGCAGTACTTC
CASSPSIGHEQYF
>TRBV12-1|.|.|TRBJ2-7
TGTGCCAGCAGCTTTAGGTCCCGCGGGAGGGCCCGCTACGAGCAGTACTTC
CASSFRSRGRARYEQYF
>TRBV5-1|.|TRBD2|TRBJ2-3
TGCGCCAGCAGCTTGACGACTAGCGGACGAGATACGCAGTATTTT
CASSLTTSGRDTQYF
>TRBV27|.|.|TRBJ2-7
TGTGCCAGCAGTTTCGACGGAACCTACTACGAGCAGTACTTC
CASSFDGTYYEQYF
>TRBV7-3|.|.|TRBJ2-7
TGTGCCAGCAGCCCAGACGGAGGACCCTACGAGCAGTACTTC
CASSPDGGPYEQYF
>TRBV6-5|few|TRBD1|TRBJ1-5
TGTGCCAGCAGTGTAACAGGGGGGAGCAATCAGCCCCAGCATTTT
CASSVTGGSNQPQHF
>TRBV10-2|.|.|TRBJ2-7
TGCGCCAGCAGCGCAGGGAGCGAGCAGTACTTC
CASSAGSEQYF
>TRBV4-1|.|.|TRBJ1-5
TGCGCCAGCAGCCAAGATTGGGTAACCTACAATCAGCCCCAGCATTTT
CASSQDWVTYNQPQHF
>TRBV5-6|.|TRBD1|TRBJ2-1
TGTGCCAGCAGCCGGGGACAGGGGAACGGCGATGAGCAGTTCTTC
CASSRGQGNGDEQFF
>TRBV29-1|.|TRBD1|TRBJ1-4
TGCAGCTCCGACAGGGAGGGTGAAAAACTGTTTTTT
CSSDREGEKLFF
>TRBV7-2|.|.|TRBJ2-1
TGTGCCAGCAGCCGCGGGTGGCCTTACAATGAGCAGTTCTTC
CASSRGWPYNEQFF
>TRBV6-5|few|.|TRBJ1-1
TGTGCCAGCAGTTACACGGGGGATCCTAACACTGAAGCTTTCTTT
CASSYTGDPNTEAFF
>TRBV11-2|.|TRBD2|TRBJ2-1
TGTGCCAGCAGCTCCGAAGGAGCGGGGTCCTACAATGAGCAGTTCTTC
CASSSEGAGSYNEQFF
>TRBV27|once|.|TRBJ2-1
TGTGCCAGCAGTTTAGCCGGGATCCCGTCCTACAATGAGCAGTTCTTC
CASSLAGIPSYNEQFF
>TRBV6-1|.|TRBD1|TRBJ2-7
TGTGCCAGCAGTCAAGACGCGACAGGGGGCTACGAGCAGTACTTC
CASSQDATGGYEQYF
>TRBV7-2|.|.|TRBJ2-1
TGTGCCAGCAGCTTAGCGGGGCCCCCGTTTACCTACAATGAGCAGTTCTTC
CASSLAGPPFTYNEQFF